Given below is one TCR beta chain in context. This clonotype was counted between two and nine times. It lacks a known antigen. No base quality values were provided; no much bigger clone lies one nucleotide off. The ophthalmopathy patients had moderately to severely active disease, with a Clinical Activity Score of 3 or higher, a NOSPECS grade of 4 or higher, and a disease duration of less than 3 months. Anyone with other autoimmune diseases, uncontrolled infections, pregnancy or lactation was excluded from the study. Clinical symptoms, serum thyroxine, TRAb, thyroid ultrasound and orbital computed tomography were used for diagnosis. PBMCs were isolated from 7.5 to 10 ml of fresh peripheral blood by Ficoll-Paque density gradient centrifugation. Trizol reagent was used to extract the total RNA, and its quality was then checked on an Agilent 2100 Bioanalyzer. The source of the sample is a study of Graves' ophthalmopathy and Graves' hyperthyroidism (dated by TCRdb to the late 2010s). For context, the study as a whole: Peripheral blood was collected at initial diagnosis, before any treatment. In total, approximately 130 blood samples were TCR-sequenced: fewer than 50 ophthalmopathy, roughly 77 hyperthyroidism and some 17 hyperthyroidism-to-ophthalmopathy patients. To explore V-J signatures that distinguish ophthalmopathy from hyperthyroidism, a discovery set of about a hundred patients was enrolled, made up of around 40 with ophthalmopathy and roughly 55 with stable hyperthyroidism. Once sampling was done, hyperthyroidism patients were given methimazole at a starting dose of 30 mg daily, while ophthalmopathy patients were given high-dose intravenous methylprednisolone. An independent validation cohort comprised roughly 20 hyperthyroidism patients and 15 to 17 patients who later progressed from hyperthyroidism to ophthalmopathy. To tell Graves' ophthalmopathy apart from Graves' hyperthyroidism, and to predict which patients would progress to ophthalmopathy, the study relied on TCR beta repertoire signatures. In several hyperthyroidism patients, the T-cell repertoire of thyroid tissue was compared with the T-cell repertoire of blood. The paper as a whole reports these results and caveats: Among expanded thyroid clonotypes with frequency above 0.001, most also showed up in blood, which suggests that blood repertoires may reflect the thyroid immune response. In validation, the model predicted ophthalmopathy progression with about 70% sensitivity and 72.22% specificity; some 13 predicted patients were CT-confirmed with GO in a median of around 6.5 months. Ophthalmopathy was separated from stable hyperthyroidism by the 13-signature model with 87.88% sensitivity and 81.08% specificity in cross-validation and with 80%/75% in the test set. No statistical method was used to set the sample size in advance, and the investigators knew which group each participant was assigned to.

TCR beta CDR3 regions were amplified from RNA transcripts for repertoire sequencing. A first-round RT-PCR used HTBI primers with the Qiagen OneStep RT-PCR kit, followed by a second-round multiplex PCR, size selection and purification. Sequencing of the libraries was carried out on an Illumina HiSeq2000 in paired-end mode with 100 bp reads. Under the source paper's analysis protocol: SOAPnuke was used to process the reads, throwing out any read that had adapters, had uncalled bases, had a mean Phred below 15, or lacked an exact constant-primer or identifier match. COPE v1.2.5 was used to merge high-quality paired reads. Clonotypes were defined as unique nucleotide sequences and were aligned to IMGT TRB V, D and J references using MiTCR v1.1. The analysis was limited to V-J combinations with a frequency above 0.0001, which together covered just over 98% of the repertoires. For each V-J combination, a TCR clonal expansion and chaos score was defined as F50 clonal expansion divided by the chaos observed in the TCRdist matrix. Welch's t-statistics and random forest were used to reduce the features to 10 to 15 V-J combinations, which were then used as input to a naive Bayes classifier. The Morisita-Horn index was used to measure how similar the thyroid and blood repertoires were. The public reads were run again by TCRdb, first through fastp at Q25 and then through MiXCR, and only productive beta chains were kept. Rows are unified per CDR3 protein, each entry keeping the most common DNA and genes. V and J calls and clone size were set by TCRdb, not the authors. For this sample there are almost 750,000 distinct CDR3 sequences; roughly two fifths appear just once. Approximately 46% of the sample is taken by the ten largest.

From cysteine to phenylalanine, the CDR3 is 15 amino acids long. Of the read, only the CDR3 DNA is kept; its 45 bases are in frame from base 1. The CDR1 and CDR2 encoded by the germline V gene (reference sequence) are SEHNR and FQNEAQ. Ends trimmed: V by 7 bases, J by 4 bases; bases unmatched to a gene: 11. The material sequenced was peripheral blood. This chain joins TRBV7-9 to TRBJ2-7; 9 of the junction bases match TRBD1. The source of this sequence is an adult man with Graves' ophthalmopathy. The CDR3 protein is CASTKFGTGSYEQYF. The sequenced DNA: TGTGCCAGCACCAAATTCGGGACAGGGAGTTACGAGCAGTACTTC.